This TCR beta chain comes out of a study of human T cells and chemical hapten exposure. The CDR3 consists of 18 residues. With 3 bases removed from V and 0 bases from J, the gap between germline ends came to 15 bases. Germline V CDR1 and CDR2: SGHAT, FQNNGV. The time point: pre-sensitization, week 0. As to treatment: therapeutic diphenylcyclopropenone sensitization with weekly scalp DPC. Findings and caveats of the study: Relative to control repertoires, expanded TCRs gave rise to significantly more large CDR3 similarity clusters.

TCRdb ran MiXCR on the RACE reads and lists one entry per CDR3 protein. The sample has around 180,000 distinct CDR3 sequences; approximately 31% are singletons. As for this clonotype: Its antigen is undetermined.

The rearrangement joins TRBV11-2 to TRBJ2-6; weak D call: TRBD1 (6 bases). The sequences come from whole blood, collected in connection with sensitization to the hapten diphenylcyclopropenone (DPC). The sequence was collected from a woman in her twenties or thirties with alopecia areata. Some clones in this sample may be carry-over from other donors' samples. The chain's CDR3 is CASSFSGTSFSGANVLTF. As DNA, the CDR3 is TGTGCCAGCAGCTTCTCCGGGACAAGTTTCTCTGGGGCCAACGTCCTGACTTTC.